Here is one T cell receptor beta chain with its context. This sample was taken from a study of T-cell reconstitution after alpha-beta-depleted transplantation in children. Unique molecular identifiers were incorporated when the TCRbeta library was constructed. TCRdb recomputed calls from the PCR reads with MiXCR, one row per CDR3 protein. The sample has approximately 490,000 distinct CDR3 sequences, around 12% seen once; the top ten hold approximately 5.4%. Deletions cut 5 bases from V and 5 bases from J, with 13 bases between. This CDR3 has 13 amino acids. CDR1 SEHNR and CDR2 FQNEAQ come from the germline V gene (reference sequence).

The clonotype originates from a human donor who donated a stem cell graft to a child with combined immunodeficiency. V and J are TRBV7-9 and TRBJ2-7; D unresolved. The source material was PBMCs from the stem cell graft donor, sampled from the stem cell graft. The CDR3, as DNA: TGTGCCAGCAGCCCCGATCTTTCTGACGAGCAGTACTTC. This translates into CASSPDLSDEQYF.